The 23 T cell receptor beta chains given below trace back to one sample, sequenced in a study of shared clonotypes between healthy human individuals. Assay: immunoSEQ multiplex PCR; the TCRdb copy retains only in-frame clones and omits some. Of under 1 million clones listed, approximately 96% are singletons. Terminally differentiated effector memory CD45RA+ cells were excluded by CCR7 positive selection of CD45RO-negative cells. The sample taken for sequencing was naive CD8+ T cells sorted from blood. Receptors were obtained from a man aged 30 to 45 in good health.

This clone is a singleton in its sample. This sample also contains other DNA sequences that code for the same CDR3. CDR3 region: CASSIVPGDEQYF. For the CDR3, the DNA is TGTGCCAGTAGTATAGTTCCGGGGGACGAGCAGTACTTC. The J gene is TRBJ2-7, the V gene TRBV19, with D maybe TRBD2 (6 bases). Germline lookup yields CDR1 LNHDA and CDR2 SQIVND (reference sequence). Trimming removed 1 base at V and 5 bases at J, with 9 bases between. The CDR3 covers 13 residues.

The V and J genes are TRBV7-9 and TRBJ2-1; a weak D match, TRBD2 (7 bases). Trimming pared 3 bases from V and 1 base from J, leaving 10 bases between. The germline CDR1 and CDR2 sequences are SEHNR and FQNEAQ (reference sequence). The CDR3 runs to 15 residues. This CDR3 reads CASSLGGRSYNEQFF. The CDR3 coding sequence is TGTGCCAGCAGCTTGGGGGGGCGTTCCTACAATGAGCAGTTCTTC. The full variable domain, rest sourced from reference TRBV7-9 and TRBJ2-1, is DTGVSQNPRHKITKRGQNVTFRCDPISEHNRLYWYRQTLGQGPEFLTYFQNEAQLEKSRLLSDRFSAERPKGSFSTLEIQRTEQGDSAMYLCASSLGGRSYNEQFFGPGTRLTVL.

Details on this clone: Other DNA sequences from this sample encode an identical CDR3 as well. The V and J genes are TRBV5-4 and TRBJ1-5, with unresolved D. Per germline, CDR1 SGHNT and CDR2 YYREEE (reference sequence). The CDR3 totals 13 residues. The germline V and J ends were trimmed by 0 bases and 0 bases, with 1 base remaining between them. CDR3 sequence (DNA): TGTGCCAGCAGCTTGGGTAGCAATCAGCCCCAGCATTTT. It encodes CASSLGSNQPQHF.

The chain has TRBV15 and TRBJ2-3; D remains ambiguous. With 0 bases removed from V and 5 bases from J, the gap between germline ends came to 9 bases. Germline V lookup: CDR1 LNHNV, CDR2 YYDKDF (reference sequence). The CDR3 extends over 14 amino acids. The CDR3 bases are TGTGCCACCAGCAGAGATGGTCCGCTAGATACGCAGTATTTT. Translated, it gives CATSRDGPLDTQYF.

CDR3 in amino acids: CASSPGVLGLAPYEQYF. In DNA, the CDR3 is TGTGCCAGCAGCCCAGGGGTCCTAGGACTAGCCCCCTACGAGCAGTACTTC. The rearrangement uses TRBV7-6 and TRBJ2-7; TRBD2 matches at 8 bases. V lost 5 bases, J lost 2 bases, and 14 bases stayed unmatched. The CDR3 consists of 17 residues. Germline V gene sequence: CDR1 SGHVS, CDR2 FNYEAQ.

This clone has only one observation. The chain links TRBV5-5 to TRBJ2-7, with D perhaps TRBD1 or TRBD2 (6 bases each). This CDR3 spans 17 amino acids. Germline CDR1 is SGHKS and CDR2 is YYEKEE (reference sequence). The V and J ends lost 4 bases and 3 bases respectively, with 23 bases between them. The DNA of the CDR3 is TGTGCCAGCAGCCCACCCACCGGGGGCGCAGGAAGCTACGAGCAGTACTTC. The encoded protein is CASSPPTGGAGSYEQYF.

The V call is TRBV28, the J call TRBJ1-5; 7 positions agree with TRBD1. This CDR3 has 15 residues. Germline CDR1 MDHEN, CDR2 SYDVKM. J was trimmed by 4 bases and V by 6 bases; bases with no gene match: 9. For the CDR3, the DNA is TGTGCCAGCAGCCCCCGACAGGGCGGGAATCAGCCCCAGCATTTT. Translation gives CASSPRQGGNQPQHF.

The rearrangement uses TRBV14 and TRBJ1-2; D ambiguous. Germline lookup yields CDR1 SGHDN and CDR2 FVKESK. V dropped 4 bases and J dropped 0 bases, with 12 bases sitting between them. The CDR3 has 15 amino acids. The CDR3 coding sequence is TGTGCCAGCAGCCCTATACAGAATCCTAACTATGGCTACACCTTC. As protein: CASSPIQNPNYGYTF.

The V call is TRBV7-9, the J call TRBJ2-2, with 7 bases identical to TRBD1. J lost 4 bases, V lost 5 bases, and 7 bases had no gene match. Germline CDR1 SEHNR, CDR2 FQNEAQ (reference sequence). There are 15 residues in the CDR3. CDR3 DNA: TGTGCCAGCAGCCCAGACCGGGACAGCACCGGGGAGCTGTTTTTT. Residues: CASSPDRDSTGELFF. Variable domain in full (rest from reference TRBV7-9 and TRBJ2-2): DTGVSQNPRHKITKRGQNVTFRCDPISEHNRLYWYRQTLGQGPEFLTYFQNEAQLEKSRLLSDRFSAERPKGSFSTLEIQRTEQGDSAMYLCASSPDRDSTGELFFGEGSRLTVL.

The CDR3 DNA reads as TGCGCCAGCAGCCTACGTAACAGGGGAGGTCAGCCCCAGCATTTT. The encoded protein is CASSLRNRGGQPQHF. V is TRBV10-2 and J is TRBJ1-5; 7 bases are shared with TRBD1. V was clipped by 6 bases and J by 6 bases; unmatched bases: 11. Germline V gene lookup returns CDR1 WSHSY and CDR2 SAAADI. The CDR3 extends over 15 amino acids.

J is TRBJ1-2 and V is TRBV29-1; 7 nucleotides agree with TRBD1. V shed 2 bases and J 4 bases; nucleotides not matched to a gene: 1. Germline-derived CDR1 and CDR2 are SQVTM and ANQGSEA. The CDR3 runs to 12 residues. CDR3 DNA sequence: TGCAGCGTTGAATGGGACAGCTATGGCTACACCTTC. This sequence encodes CSVEWDSYGYTF.

The V call is TRBV4-1, the J call TRBJ1-3; D unresolved. Germline-derived CDR1 and CDR2 are MGHRA and YSYEKL. V was shortened by 0 bases and J by 3 bases, with 15 bases between the two germline ends. CDR3 size: 17 residues. The CDR3 reads CASSQDLLGGFGNTIYF. The CDR3 DNA reads TGCGCCAGCAGCCAAGATCTATTAGGAGGATTTGGAAACACCATATATTTT.

The genes are TRBV7-8 and TRBJ2-1; 13 bases fit TRBD2. The CDR3 runs to 16 residues. CDR1 and CDR2 from the germline V gene are SGHVS and FQNEAQ. Trimming removed 5 bases from V and 7 bases from J; junction bases left unmatched: 8. CDR3: CASSERLAGGGNEQFF. The DNA for the CDR3 is TGTGCCAGCAGCGAGAGACTAGCGGGAGGAGGGAATGAGCAGTTCTTC. The full variable domain, with the rest looked up from reference TRBV7-8 and TRBJ2-1, is GAGVSQSPRYKVAKRGQDVALRCDPISGHVSLFWYQQALGQGPEFLTYFQNEAQLDKSGLPSDRFFAERPEGSVSTLKIQRTQQEDSAVYLCASSERLAGGGNEQFFGPGTRLTVL.

The chain combines TRBV5-1 with TRBJ2-1; perhaps TRBD2 as D (6 bases). The V and J ends lost 4 bases and 0 bases respectively, with 20 bases between them. The germline V gene encodes CDR1 SGHRS and CDR2 YFSETQ. The CDR3 spans 18 residues. CDR3 DNA sequence: TGCGCCAGCAGCCCCGGAGTTGCGGGGTCGAGCTCCTACAATGAGCAGTTCTTC. Protein: CASSPGVAGSSSYNEQFF.

The chain carries TRBV4-1 and TRBJ1-3, with no clear D. The CDR3 has 17 residues. V was cut by 4 bases and J by 0 bases, with 16 bases left in between. Germline lookup yields CDR1 MGHRA and CDR2 YSYEKL. The DNA of the CDR3 is TGCGCCAGCAGCCTAGACATTCTCGAGCGCTCTGGAAACACCATATATTTT. Amino acids: CASSLDILERSGNTIYF.

Remarks on this clone: This sample includes further DNA sequences coding for the same CDR3. The chain is built from TRBV2 and TRBJ2-7; D is unresolved. This CDR3 has 10 residues. Germline-derived CDR1 and CDR2 are SNHLY and FYNNEI. Deletions cut 4 bases from V and 5 bases from J, with 3 bases between. DNA for the CDR3: TGTGCCAGCAGTGGGAACGAGCAGTACTTC. Translation gives CASSGNEQYF.

The V call is TRBV6-6, the J call TRBJ1-1; D unresolved. The germline V gene has CDR1 MNHNY and CDR2 SVGAGI (reference sequence). The CDR3 extends over 13 amino acids. Trimming removed 2 bases at V and 4 bases at J, with 8 bases between. This chain's CDR3 is CASSYDTSTEAFF. CDR3 nucleotides: TGTGCCAGCAGTTACGACACTAGCACTGAAGCTTTCTTT.

The chain employs TRBV9 and TRBJ2-7; 9 positions agree with TRBD2. CDR1 SGDLS and CDR2 YYNGEE come from the germline V gene. V was clipped by 3 bases and J by 6 bases; unmatched bases: 10. This CDR3 has 15 residues. CDR3 bases: TGTGCCAGCAGCGCCGAAGGCGGGAGGGCCCTCGAGCAGTACTTC. Its translation: CASSAEGGRALEQYF. The entire variable domain, with the rest obtained from reference TRBV9 and TRBJ2-7, is as follows: DSGVTQTPKHLITATGQRVTLRCSPRSGDLSVYWYQQSLDQGLQFLIQYYNGEERAKGNILERFSAQQFPDLHSELNLSSLELGDSALYFCASSAEGGRALEQYFGPGTRLTVT.

The rearrangement links TRBV30 to TRBJ1-1; TRBD1 is a possible D gene (5 bases). The CDR3 contains 13 residues. CDR1 is GTSNPN and CDR2 is SVGIG in the germline V gene (reference sequence). The V gene lost 3 bases and the J gene lost 4 bases, with 12 bases spanning the gap. DNA for the CDR3: TGTGCCTGGAGGGTGGAGGGGACCACTGAAGCTTTCTTT. Translated: CAWRVEGTTEAFF.

The chain employs TRBV29-1 and TRBJ2-7; 7 bases align to TRBD2. The CDR3 covers 14 residues. Germline CDR1 and CDR2: SQVTM and ANQGSEA. V gave up 1 base and J gave up 3 bases; unmatched junction bases: 6. The CDR3 loop is CSVEGEGVVYEQYF. In nucleotides, the CDR3 is TGCAGCGTTGAAGGGGAGGGAGTAGTCTACGAGCAGTACTTC.

V gene TRBV14 combines with J gene TRBJ2-3, with 10 bases matching TRBD2. Germline V gene sequence: CDR1 SGHDN, CDR2 FVKESK. This CDR3 is built from 16 residues. The junction had 2 bases not matched to a gene; V was cut back by 1 base and J by 1 base. The CDR3 coding sequence is TGTGCCAGCAGCCAAGTGCTAGCGGGAGGCACAGATACGCAGTATTTT. Translated: CASSQVLAGGTDTQYF.

This clone was observed a single time. The rearrangement links TRBV30 to TRBJ2-3; D may be TRBD2 (5 bases). This CDR3 is built from 14 residues. V was shortened by 0 bases and J by 2 bases, with 9 bases between the two germline ends. From germline, CDR1 is GTSNPN and CDR2 SVGIG (reference sequence). Here the CDR3 DNA reads TGTGCCTGGAGTGTACTAGGGCTCACAGATACGCAGTATTTT. This sequence encodes CAWSVLGLTDTQYF.

The V gene is TRBV5-5, the J gene TRBJ2-3; 8 bases align to TRBD1. Unmatched junction bases numbered 7, after V lost 0 bases and J lost 1 base. Germline V gene sequence: CDR1 SGHKS, CDR2 YYEKEE (reference sequence). The CDR3 has 17 amino acids. The CDR3 region is CASSLVEDRVGTDTQYF. DNA for the CDR3: TGTGCCAGCAGCTTGGTGGAGGACAGGGTTGGCACAGATACGCAGTATTTT.